This TCR beta chain came from a study of T cells after yellow fever vaccination. Background on the study: When fractions had low cell numbers, they were prepared with SMART-Seq v4 Ultra Low Input.

Template switching by 5'RACE produced TCR cDNA, adding a universal primer site and UMIs. TCRdb redid the calling of the 5' RACE reads with MiXCR, one entry per CDR3 protein. The sample lists about 220,000 distinct CDR3 sequences, 3.2% occurring once. Concerning this clonotype itself: Its antigen is undetermined.

Germline V gene data show CDR1 as MNHEY and CDR2 as SMNVEV (reference sequence). The CDR3 totals 13 residues. Trimming stripped 6 bases from V and 1 base from J, with 9 bases between. Study-wide findings and caveats: Re-detected after boosting: most primary clones, 96% of CD4 and about 90% of CD8.

This TCR was recovered from a man aged 18-30 years who received the YFV17D yellow fever vaccine. The V call is TRBV27, the J call TRBJ2-5; D call uncertain. The sequencing used CD4+ T cells sorted from PBMCs, collected 10 days after the yellow fever booster vaccination. Here the CDR3 reads CASRTGPQETQYF. CDR3 DNA sequence: TGTGCCAGCAGAACCGGGCCCCAAGAGACCCAGTACTTC.